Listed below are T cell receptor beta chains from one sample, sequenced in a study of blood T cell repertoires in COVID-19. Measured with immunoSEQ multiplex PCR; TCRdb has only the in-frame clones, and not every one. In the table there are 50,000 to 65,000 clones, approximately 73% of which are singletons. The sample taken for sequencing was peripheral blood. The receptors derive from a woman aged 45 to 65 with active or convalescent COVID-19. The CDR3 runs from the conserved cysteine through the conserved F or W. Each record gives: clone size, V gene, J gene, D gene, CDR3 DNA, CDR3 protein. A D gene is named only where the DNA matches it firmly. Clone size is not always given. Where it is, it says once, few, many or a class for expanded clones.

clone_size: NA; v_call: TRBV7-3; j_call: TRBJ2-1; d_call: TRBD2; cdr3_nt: TGTGCCAGCAGCCTGGGGACTCTAGCGGGAGCCTACAATGAGCAGTTCTTC; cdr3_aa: CASSLGTLAGAYNEQFF
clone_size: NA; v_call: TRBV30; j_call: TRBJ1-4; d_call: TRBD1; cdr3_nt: TGTGCCTGGAGTGCCGGGACAGGAAGGGAAAAACTGTTTTTT; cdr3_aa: CAWSAGTGREKLFF
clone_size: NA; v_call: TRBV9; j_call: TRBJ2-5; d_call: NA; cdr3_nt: TGTGCCAGCAGCGGGGGTTTGGGAAGGGGTGAGACCCAGTACTTC; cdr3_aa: CASSGGLGRGETQYF
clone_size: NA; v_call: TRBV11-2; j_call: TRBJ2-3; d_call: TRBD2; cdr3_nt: TGTGCCAGCAGCGCCGGGACTAGCGCTCGCACAGATACGCAGTATTTT; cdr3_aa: CASSAGTSARTDTQYF
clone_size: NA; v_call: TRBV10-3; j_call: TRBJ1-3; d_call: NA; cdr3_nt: TGTGCCATCACCTCCTCGCGGGGAACTGGAAACACCATATATTTT; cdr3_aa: CAITSSRGTGNTIYF
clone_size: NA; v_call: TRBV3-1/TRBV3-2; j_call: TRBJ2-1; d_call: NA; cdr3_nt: TGTGCCAGCAGCCACCGTTACAATGAGCAGTTCTTC; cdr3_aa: CASSHRYNEQFF
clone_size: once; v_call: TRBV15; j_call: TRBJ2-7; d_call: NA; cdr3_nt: TGTGCCACCAGCAGAGGCCTAAACGGAGGGGTTGGGCAGTACTTC; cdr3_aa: CATSRGLNGGVGQYF
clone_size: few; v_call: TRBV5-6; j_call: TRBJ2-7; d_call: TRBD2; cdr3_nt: TGTGCCAGCAGCCGGACTAGCGCCTACTACGAGCAGTACTTC; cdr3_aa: CASSRTSAYYEQYF
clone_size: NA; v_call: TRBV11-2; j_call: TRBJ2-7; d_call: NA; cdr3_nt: TGTGCCAGCAGCTTAGAGGGGGGGGCCTCCTACGAGCAGTACTTC; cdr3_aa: CASSLEGGASYEQYF
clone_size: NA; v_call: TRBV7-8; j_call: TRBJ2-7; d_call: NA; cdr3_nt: TGTGCCAGCAGCTTTGGGAGGTTGGCCTACGAGCAGTACTTC; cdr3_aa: CASSFGRLAYEQYF
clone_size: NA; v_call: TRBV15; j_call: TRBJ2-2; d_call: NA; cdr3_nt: TGTGCCACCAGCAGAGTCGGGACACCCACCGGGGAGCTGTTTTTT; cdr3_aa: CATSRVGTPTGELFF
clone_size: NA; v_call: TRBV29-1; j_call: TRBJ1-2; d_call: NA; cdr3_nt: TGCAGCGTTGAAGATCGGATGGGGGGGGTCTATGGCTACACCTTC; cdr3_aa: CSVEDRMGGVYGYTF
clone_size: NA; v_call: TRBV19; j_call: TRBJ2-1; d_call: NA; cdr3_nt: TGTGCCAGTAGTATATTCGGTCAGGGGGGCAATGAGCAGTTCTTC; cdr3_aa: CASSIFGQGGNEQFF
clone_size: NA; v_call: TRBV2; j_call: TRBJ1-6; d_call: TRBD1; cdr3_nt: TGTGCCAGCAGGGACGACAGGGCGGCACCCCTCCACTTT; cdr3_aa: CASRDDRAAPLHF
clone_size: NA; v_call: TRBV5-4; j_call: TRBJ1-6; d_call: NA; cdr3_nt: TGTGCCAGCAGCTTGGATTCAGGTTCACCCCTCCACTTT; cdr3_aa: CASSLDSGSPLHF
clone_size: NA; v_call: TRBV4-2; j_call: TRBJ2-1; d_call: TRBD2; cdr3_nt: TGTGCCAGCAGCCAAGATACCCTCGACACGGGAGGGCCCATTGGTGAGCAGTTCTTC; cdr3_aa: CASSQDTLDTGGPIGEQFF
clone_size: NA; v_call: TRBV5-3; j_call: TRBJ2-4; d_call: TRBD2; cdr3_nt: TGTGCCAGACTTCGACTAGCGGACTTAGCCAAAAACATTCAGTACTTC; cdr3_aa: CARLRLADLAKNIQYF
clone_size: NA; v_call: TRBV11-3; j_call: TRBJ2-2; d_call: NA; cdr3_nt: TGTGCCAGCAGCTTAGCCGGAGTGGGCACCGGGGAGCTGTTTTTT; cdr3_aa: CASSLAGVGTGELFF
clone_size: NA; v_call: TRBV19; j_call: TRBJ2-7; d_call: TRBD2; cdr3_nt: TGTGCCAGTAGTATGGGACTAGCGGAGGGGGACGAGCAGTACTTC; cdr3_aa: CASSMGLAEGDEQYF
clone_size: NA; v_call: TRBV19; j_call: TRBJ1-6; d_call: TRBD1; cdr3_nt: TGTGCCAGTACCCCCCACGATGGGACAGGGGGATCACCCCTCCACTTT; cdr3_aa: CASTPHDGTGGSPLHF
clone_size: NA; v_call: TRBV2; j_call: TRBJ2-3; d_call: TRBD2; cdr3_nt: TGTGCCTTTCGTCGGGAGGGGGAGGGCACAGATACGCAGTATTTT; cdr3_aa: CAFRREGEGTDTQYF
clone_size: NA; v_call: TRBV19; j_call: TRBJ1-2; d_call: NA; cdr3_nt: TGTGCCAGTAGTCCGGGTCCATCATATTTCGTTTCCGACTATGGCTACACCTTC; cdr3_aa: CASSPGPSYFVSDYGYTF
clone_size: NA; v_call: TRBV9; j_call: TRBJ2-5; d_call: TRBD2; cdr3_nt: TGTGCCAGCGGGGGGGATGGAGAGACCCAGTACTTC; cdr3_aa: CASGGDGETQYF
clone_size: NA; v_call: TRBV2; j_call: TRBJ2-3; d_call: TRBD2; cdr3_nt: TGTGCCAGCAGTGAACGCGGGAGAAACACAGATACGCAGTATTTT; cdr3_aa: CASSERGRNTDTQYF
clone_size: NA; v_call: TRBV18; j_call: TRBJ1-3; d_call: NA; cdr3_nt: TGTGCCAGCGCACAGGAGCTGAACACCATATATTTT; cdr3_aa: CASAQELNTIYF
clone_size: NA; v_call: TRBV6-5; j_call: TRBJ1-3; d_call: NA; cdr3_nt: TGTGCCAGCTCCCGAGAACGGAGCTCTGGAAACACCATATATTTT; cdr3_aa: CASSRERSSGNTIYF
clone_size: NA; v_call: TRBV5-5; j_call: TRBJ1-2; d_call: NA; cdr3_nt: TGTGCCAGCAGCAACCAGGGGTTATCTGGCTACACCTTC; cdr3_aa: CASSNQGLSGYTF
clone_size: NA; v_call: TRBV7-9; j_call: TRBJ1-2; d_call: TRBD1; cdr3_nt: TGTGCCAGCAGCCCCACCAGGGGGGACTATGGCTACACCTTC; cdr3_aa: CASSPTRGDYGYTF
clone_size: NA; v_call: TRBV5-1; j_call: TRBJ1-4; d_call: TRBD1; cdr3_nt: TGCGCCAGCAGCGAGGAGGGGGCGGTTGGCGAAAAACTGTTTTTT; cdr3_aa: CASSEEGAVGEKLFF